The present T cell receptor beta chain was sequenced within a study of blood T cell repertoires in COVID-19. Study context: Sites in the United States, Italy and Spain provided acute and convalescent COVID-19 samples.

Per the authors' pipeline: Amplification of reference gene primers was used by the study to estimate nucleated cell counts. The protocol was immunoSEQ multiplex PCR, while the TCRdb copy is restricted to in-frame clones and leaves out a portion. The V and J calls and clone size come from that table; D and trimming were worked out from the DNA. The sample lists some 70,000 clones; 90% were seen once. Trimming shortened V by 8 bases and J by 2 bases, and 12 bases separated the two germline ends. The germline V gene has CDR1 LNHNV and CDR2 YYDKDF (reference sequence). The CDR3 loop spans 14 amino acids.

Input material: peripheral blood. This rearrangement joins TRBV15 to TRBJ2-2; tentatively, D is TRBD2 (5 bases). This TCR came from a man aged 50 to 60 with acute or convalescent COVID-19. CDR3 DNA: TGTGCCACCCGACGGGATCGAAACACCGGGGAGCTGTTTTTT. Amino acid sequence: CATRRDRNTGELFF.